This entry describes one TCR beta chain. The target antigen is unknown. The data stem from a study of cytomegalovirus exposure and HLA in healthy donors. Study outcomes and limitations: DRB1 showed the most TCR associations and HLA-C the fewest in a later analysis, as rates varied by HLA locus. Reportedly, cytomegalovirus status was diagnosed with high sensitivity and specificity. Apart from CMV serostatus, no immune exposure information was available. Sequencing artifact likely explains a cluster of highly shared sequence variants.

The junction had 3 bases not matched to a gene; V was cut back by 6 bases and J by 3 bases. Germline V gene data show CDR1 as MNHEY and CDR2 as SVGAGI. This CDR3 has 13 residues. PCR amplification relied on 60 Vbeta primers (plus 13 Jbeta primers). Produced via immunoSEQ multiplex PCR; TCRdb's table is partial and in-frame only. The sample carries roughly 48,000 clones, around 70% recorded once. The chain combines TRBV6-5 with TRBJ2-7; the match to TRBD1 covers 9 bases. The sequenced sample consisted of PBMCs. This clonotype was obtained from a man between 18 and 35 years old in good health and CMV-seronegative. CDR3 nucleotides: TGTGCCAGCAGGGGACAGGGAAGCTACGAGCAGTACTTC. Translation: CASRGQGSYEQYF.